This T cell receptor (beta chain) was identified in a study of shared clonotypes between healthy human individuals. Study-level information: There were three CD4 naive, three CD4 memory, two CD8 naive and one CD8 memory plates per donor.

Study outcomes and limitations: Generally, naive subsets came out with larger estimated richness than memory subsets. When naive CD4 clonotypes were compared across a handful of donors, about 4.8% were shared.

CDR1 and CDR2 (germline): SEHNR, FQNEAQ (reference sequence). The CDR3 is made up of 13 amino acids. V lost 5 bases and J 7 bases, leaving 15 bases between the germline ends. TCRdb's copy holds only in-frame clones and misses some; the assay was immunoSEQ multiplex PCR. The table records about 1 million clones, approximately 68% of them present only once. On this clone itself: As yet, its antigen is unknown.

The source material was memory CD4+ T cells sorted from blood. Subset described: CD45RA-negative fraction. The TCR originated in a man aged 18 to 35 in good health. The chain is built from TRBV7-9 and TRBJ2-7, with a weak D call TRBD2 (6 bases). The CDR3 region has the DNA TGTGCCAGCAGCATCGGGACTTTGGGGGAGCAGTACTTC. Encoded protein: CASSIGTLGEQYF.